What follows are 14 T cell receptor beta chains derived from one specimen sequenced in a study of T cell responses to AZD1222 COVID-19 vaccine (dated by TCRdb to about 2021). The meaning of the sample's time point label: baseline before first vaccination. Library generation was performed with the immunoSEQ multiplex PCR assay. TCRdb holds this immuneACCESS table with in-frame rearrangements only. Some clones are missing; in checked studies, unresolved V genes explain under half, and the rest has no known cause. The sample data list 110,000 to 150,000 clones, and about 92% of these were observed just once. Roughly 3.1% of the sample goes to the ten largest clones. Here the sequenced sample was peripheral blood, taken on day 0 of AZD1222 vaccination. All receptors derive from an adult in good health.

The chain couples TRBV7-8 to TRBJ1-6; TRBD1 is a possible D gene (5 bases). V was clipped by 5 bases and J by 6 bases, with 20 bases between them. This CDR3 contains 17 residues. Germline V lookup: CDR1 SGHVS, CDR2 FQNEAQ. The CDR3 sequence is CASSPRGVGLGNSPLHF. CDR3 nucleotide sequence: TGTGCCAGCAGCCCGCGGGGGGTGGGTTTGGGTAATTCACCCCTCCACTTT. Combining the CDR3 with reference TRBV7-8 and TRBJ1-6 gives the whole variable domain GAGVSQSPRYKVAKRGQDVALRCDPISGHVSLFWYQQALGQGPEFLTYFQNEAQLDKSGLPSDRFFAERPEGSVSTLKIQRTQQEDSAVYLCASSPRGVGLGNSPLHFGNGTRLTVT.

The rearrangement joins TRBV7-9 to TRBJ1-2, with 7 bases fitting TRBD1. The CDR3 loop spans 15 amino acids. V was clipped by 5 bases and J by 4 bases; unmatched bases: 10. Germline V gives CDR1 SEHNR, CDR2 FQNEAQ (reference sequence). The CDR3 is CASSTGDRARYGYTF. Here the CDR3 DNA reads TGTGCCAGCAGCACAGGAGACAGGGCACGCTATGGCTACACCTTC.

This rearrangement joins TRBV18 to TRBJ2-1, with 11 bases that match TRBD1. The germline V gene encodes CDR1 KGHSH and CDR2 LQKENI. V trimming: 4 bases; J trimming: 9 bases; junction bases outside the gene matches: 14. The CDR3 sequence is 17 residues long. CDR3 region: CASSHSIGQGAVTEQFF. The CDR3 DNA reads TGTGCCAGCTCACATTCGATTGGACAGGGGGCGGTAACTGAGCAGTTCTTC.

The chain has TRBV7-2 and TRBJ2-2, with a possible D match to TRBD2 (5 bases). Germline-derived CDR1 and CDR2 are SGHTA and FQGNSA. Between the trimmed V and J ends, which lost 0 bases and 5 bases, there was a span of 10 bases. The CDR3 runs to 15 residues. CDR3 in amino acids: CASSLAGVRTGELFF. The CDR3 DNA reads TGTGCCAGCAGCTTAGCCGGGGTCAGAACCGGGGAGCTGTTTTTT.

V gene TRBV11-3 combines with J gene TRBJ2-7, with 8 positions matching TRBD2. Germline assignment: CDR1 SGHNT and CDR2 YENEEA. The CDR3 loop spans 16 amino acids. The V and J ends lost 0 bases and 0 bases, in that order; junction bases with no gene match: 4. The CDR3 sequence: CASSLDPTSDSYEQYF. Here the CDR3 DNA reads TGTGCCAGCAGCTTAGATCCGACTAGCGACTCCTACGAGCAGTACTTC.

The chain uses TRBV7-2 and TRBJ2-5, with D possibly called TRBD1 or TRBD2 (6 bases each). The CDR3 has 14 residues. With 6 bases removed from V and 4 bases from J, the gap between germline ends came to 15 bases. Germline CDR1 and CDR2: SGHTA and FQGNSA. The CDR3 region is CASRSPEGGETQYF. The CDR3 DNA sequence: TGTGCCAGCAGGTCCCCGGAGGGGGGAGAGACCCAGTACTTC.

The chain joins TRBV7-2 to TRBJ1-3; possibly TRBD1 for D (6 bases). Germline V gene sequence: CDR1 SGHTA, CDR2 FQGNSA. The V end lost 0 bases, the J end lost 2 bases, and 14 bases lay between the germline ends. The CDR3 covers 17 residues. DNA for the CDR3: TGTGCCAGCAGCTTAGCGCCTCTGAGGACAGCTGGAAACACCATATATTTT. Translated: CASSLAPLRTAGNTIYF.

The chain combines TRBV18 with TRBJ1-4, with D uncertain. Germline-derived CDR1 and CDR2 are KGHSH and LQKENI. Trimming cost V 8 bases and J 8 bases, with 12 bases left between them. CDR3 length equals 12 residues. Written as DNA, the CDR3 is TGTGCCAGCGCGGATGTCCCGGAAAAACTGTTTTTT. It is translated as CASADVPEKLFF.

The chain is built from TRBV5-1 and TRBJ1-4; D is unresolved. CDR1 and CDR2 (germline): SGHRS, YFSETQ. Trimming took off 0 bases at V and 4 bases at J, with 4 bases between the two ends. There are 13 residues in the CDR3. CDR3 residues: CASSLASNEKLFF. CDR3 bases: TGCGCCAGCAGCTTGGCTAGTAATGAAAAACTGTTTTTT.

This CDR3 is CASSEDNTYVEKLFF. CDR3 nucleotide sequence: TGTGCCAGCAGCGAAGACAATACTTACGTAGAAAAACTGTTTTTT. V and J are TRBV7-8 and TRBJ1-4; D is ambiguous. The CDR3 covers 15 residues. Per the germline V gene, CDR1 is SGHVS and CDR2 is FQNEAQ. Trimming cost V 5 bases and J 8 bases, with 18 bases left between them.

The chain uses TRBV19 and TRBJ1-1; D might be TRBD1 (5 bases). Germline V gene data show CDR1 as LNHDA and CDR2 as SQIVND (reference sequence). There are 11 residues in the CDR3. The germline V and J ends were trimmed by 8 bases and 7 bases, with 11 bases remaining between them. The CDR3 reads CASLRDFEAFF. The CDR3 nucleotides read TGTGCCAGTCTCCGGGACTTTGAAGCTTTCTTT.

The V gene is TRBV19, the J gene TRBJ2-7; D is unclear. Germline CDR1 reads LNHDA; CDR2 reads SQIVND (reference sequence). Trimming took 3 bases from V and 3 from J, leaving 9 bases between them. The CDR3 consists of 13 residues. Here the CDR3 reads CASSIRDNYEQYF. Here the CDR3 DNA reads TGTGCCAGTAGTATTCGAGATAACTACGAGCAGTACTTC. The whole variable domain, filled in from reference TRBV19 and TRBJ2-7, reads DGGITQSPKYLFRKEGQNVTLSCEQNLNHDAMYWYRQDPGQGLRLIYYSQIVNDFQKGDIAEGYSVSREKKESFPLTVTSAQKNPTAFYLCASSIRDNYEQYFGPGTRLTVT.

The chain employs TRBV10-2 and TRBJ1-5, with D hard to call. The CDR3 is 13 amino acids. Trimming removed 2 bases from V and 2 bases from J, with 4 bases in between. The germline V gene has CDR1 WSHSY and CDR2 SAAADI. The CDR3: CASSEIRNQPQHF. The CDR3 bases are TGCGCCAGCAGTGAGATCCGCAATCAGCCCCAGCATTTT.

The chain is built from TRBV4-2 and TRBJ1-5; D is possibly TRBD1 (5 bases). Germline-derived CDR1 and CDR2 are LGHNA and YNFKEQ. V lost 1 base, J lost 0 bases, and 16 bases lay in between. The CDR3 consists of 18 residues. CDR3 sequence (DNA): TGTGCCAGCAGCCAAGCTGCCGGCGGGGGGAATAGCAATCAGCCCCAGCATTTT. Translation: CASSQAAGGGNSNQPQHF.